One and the same sample provided the 27 T cell receptor beta chains below, sequenced in a study of CXCR3-negative and CXCR3-positive naive CD8 T cells. The study made its TRB cDNA libraries by 5' RACE, adding UMI labels. TCRdb reprocessed the 5' RACE reads and keeps a single row for each CDR3 protein, giving no DNA. Found here are about 50,000 distinct CDR3 sequences; the top ten clones hold roughly 0.6%. Their cognate antigens are unknown. The study, taken as a whole, reports: Naive cells positive for CXCR3 carried more hydrophobic TRB CDR3s than CXCR3-negative ones.

Sequenced: naive CXCR3+ CD8+ T cells from blood. Subset described: CD45RO-CCR7+CD27+CD95- naive CD8+ T cells expressing CXCR3 (TNR3+). These receptors were obtained from a human donor in good health. Some clones in this sample may be carry-over from other donors' samples.

The rearrangement uses TRBV20-1 and TRBJ2-2; TCRdb designates TRBD2, a call that cannot be tested without DNA. The CDR3 has 18 residues. Germline V gene lookup returns CDR1 DFQATT and CDR2 SNEGSKA (reference sequence). The CDR3 loop reads CSARDLLSGGAAAGELFF.

This sequence joins TRBV15 and TRBJ2-3; TCRdb's D gene call, TRBD2, goes unchecked for lack of DNA. Germline V gene sequence: CDR1 LNHNV, CDR2 YYDKDF (reference sequence). This CDR3 has 19 residues. The CDR3 sequence: CATLTLRDSGVVDTDTQYF.

The chain combines TRBV3-1 with TRBJ1-2; TCRdb's D call, TRBD1, is unchecked because there is no DNA. The CDR3 runs 14 residues. Germline V gene sequence: CDR1 LGHDT, CDR2 YNNKEL (reference sequence). CDR3 in amino acids: CASSQSGGPLRKTF.

The CDR3 sequence is CAHSGGDWDELFF. V is TRBV6-6 and J is TRBJ2-1; TCRdb's assignment of TRBD2 cannot be checked, as there is no DNA. The germline V gene has CDR1 MNHNY and CDR2 SVGAGI (reference sequence). The CDR3 loop spans 13 amino acids.

This rearrangement joins TRBV6-5 to TRBJ2-3. Germline loops: CDR1 MNHEY, CDR2 SVGAGI. This CDR3 is 13 amino acids long. The CDR3 reads CASSYSITDTQYF.

V is TRBV6-2 or TRBV6-3 and J is TRBJ2-2. The CDR3 sequence is 15 residues long. Germline CDR1 and CDR2: MNHEY and SVGEGT. The CDR3 is CASSYSIEVTGELFF.

This rearrangement joins TRBV12-2 to TRBJ1-2. TRBV12-2 is deemed a pseudogene. The CDR3 consists of 13 residues. The CDR3 protein is CASRLTTNYGYTF.

V gene TRBV14 combines with J gene TRBJ2-5; TCRdb proposes TRBD2, but this gene call is untestable without DNA. The CDR3 length is 17 residues. Germline assignment: CDR1 SGHDN and CDR2 FVKESK. The CDR3 here is CASSQDERVKTVETQYF.

The CDR3 loop reads CASSLVGRGDPETQYF. V is TRBV7-8 and J is TRBJ2-5; TCRdb's D call of TRBD1 is untestable without DNA. The CDR3 consists of 16 residues. CDR1 is SGHVS and CDR2 is FQNEAQ in the germline V gene.

This sequence joins TRBV7-9 and TRBJ2-1; the TCRdb call, TRBD2, lacks DNA for checking. Germline values: CDR1 SEHNR, CDR2 FQNEAQ (reference sequence). The CDR3 consists of 15 residues. The CDR3 sequence is CASSLDSSSYNEQFF.

The chain has TRBV12-3 or TRBV12-4 and TRBJ2-3; TCRdb selects TRBD2, and the lack of DNA leaves this call unchecked. This CDR3 is built from 13 residues. The CDR3 spells CASSFSPVDTQYF.

This sequence joins TRBV20-1 and TRBJ1-1. Germline loops: CDR1 DFQATT, CDR2 SNEGSKA (reference sequence). CDR3 size: 12 residues. This CDR3 is CSARVSDTEAFF.

The genes are TRBV9 and TRBJ2-2; TCRdb names TRBD1, which stays unverified in the absence of DNA. Per germline, CDR1 SGDLS and CDR2 YYNGEE. This CDR3 is 15 amino acids long. This chain's CDR3 is CASSEGQGYTGELFF. Combining the CDR3 with reference TRBV9 and TRBJ2-2 gives the whole variable domain DSGVTQTPKHLITATGQRVTLRCSPRSGDLSVYWYQQSLDQGLQFLIQYYNGEERAKGNILERFSAQQFPDLHSELNLSSLELGDSALYFCASSEGQGYTGELFFGEGSRLTVL.

The CDR3 protein is CASSPSGGAYNEQFF. The V call is TRBV6-6, the J call TRBJ2-1; TCRdb's D gene call, TRBD2, goes unchecked for lack of DNA. The CDR3 contains 15 residues. CDR1 is MNHNY and CDR2 is SVGAGI in the germline V gene (reference sequence).

The rearrangement links TRBV29-1 to TRBJ2-6; TCRdb selects TRBD1, and the lack of DNA leaves this call unchecked. CDR1 and CDR2 (germline): SQVTM, ANQGSEA. The length of the CDR3 is 18 residues. This CDR3 reads CSVEEPGQPPLGANVLTF.

The chain carries TRBV10-3 and TRBJ2-6. Per germline, CDR1 ENHRY and CDR2 SYGVKD. The CDR3 contains 14 residues. CDR3 sequence reads: CAISQLSGANVLTF.

The chain combines TRBV14 with TRBJ1-2. CDR3 length equals 16 residues. Germline V gives CDR1 SGHDN, CDR2 FVKESK. This CDR3 reads CASSYTGTETNYGYTF.

The gene calls are TRBV7-9 and TRBJ2-1. The CDR3 loop spans 12 amino acids. Germline V gene sequence: CDR1 SEHNR, CDR2 FQNEAQ (reference sequence). CDR3 residues: CASSIGVNEQFF.

The rearrangement links TRBV28 to TRBJ2-5; TCRdb selects TRBD2, and the lack of DNA leaves this call unchecked. In germline, CDR1 is MDHEN, CDR2 SYDVKM. CDR3 length: 15 amino acids. The CDR3 is CASSLVGGAQETQYF.

The chain uses TRBV25-1 and TRBJ1-5; TCRdb's D gene call, TRBD1, goes unchecked for lack of DNA. The CDR3 length is 14 residues. CDR1 and CDR2 (germline): MGHDK, SYGVNS. The chain's CDR3 is CASSLSGDNQPQHF.

The J gene is TRBJ1-5, the V gene TRBV28; as DNA is missing, the TRBD1 call by TCRdb cannot be tested. The CDR3 sequence is 15 residues long. From germline, CDR1 is MDHEN and CDR2 SYDVKM. CDR3 in amino acids: CASRDGTGSYQPQHF.

J is TRBJ2-1 and V is TRBV6-2 or TRBV6-3; checking the TCRdb D call of TRBD2 is not possible without DNA. The CDR3 has 16 amino acids. Per germline, CDR1 MNHEY and CDR2 SVGEGT. CDR3 region: CASSPLAGVSYNEQFF.

The CDR3 region is CSVRGTGSNYGYTF. The chain couples TRBV29-1 to TRBJ1-2; the TRBD1 assignment by TCRdb is unverifiable without DNA. The CDR3 consists of 14 residues. Germline V CDR1 and CDR2: SQVTM, ANQGSEA.

The chain carries TRBV7-6 and TRBJ1-3. The V gene's germline CDR1 is SGHVS and CDR2 FNYEAQ. This CDR3 is 16 amino acids long. CDR3 residues: CASSLGQASSGNTIYF.

The V gene is TRBV4-3, the J gene TRBJ2-7; TCRdb indicates TRBD1, and absent DNA this call remains unverified. The CDR3 length is 16 residues. From germline, CDR1 is LGHNA and CDR2 YSLEER. CDR3 sequence reads: CASSQDQTGAFYEQYF.

V usage is TRBV2 and J usage is TRBJ2-6; with no DNA, the TCRdb D assignment of TRBD1 cannot be verified. Looked up from germline, CDR1 is SNHLY and CDR2 is FYNNEI. CDR3 size: 16 residues. The CDR3 reads CASSGDPRTGANVLTF. Full variable domain (outside the CDR3, taken from reference TRBV2 and TRBJ2-6): EPEVTQTPSHQVTQMGQEVILRCVPISNHLYFYWYRQILGQKVEFLVSFYNNEISEKSEIFDDQFSVERPDGSNFTLKIRSTKLEDSAMYFCASSGDPRTGANVLTFGAGSRLTVL.

V usage is TRBV27 and J usage is TRBJ1-5. The germline gives CDR1 MNHEY, CDR2 SMNVEV (reference sequence). This CDR3 is built from 15 residues. The CDR3 loop is CASSTFFREAQPQHF.